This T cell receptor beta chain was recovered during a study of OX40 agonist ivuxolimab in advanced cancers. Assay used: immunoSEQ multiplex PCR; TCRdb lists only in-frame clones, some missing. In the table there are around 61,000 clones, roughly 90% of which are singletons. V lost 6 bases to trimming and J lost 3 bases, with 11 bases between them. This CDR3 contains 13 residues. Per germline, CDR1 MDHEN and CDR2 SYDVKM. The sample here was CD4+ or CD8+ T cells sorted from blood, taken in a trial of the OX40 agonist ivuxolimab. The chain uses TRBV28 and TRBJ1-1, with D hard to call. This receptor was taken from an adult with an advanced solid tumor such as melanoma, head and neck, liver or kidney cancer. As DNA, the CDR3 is TGTGCCAGCAGCCAAACAGTACACACTGAAGCTTTCTTT. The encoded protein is CASSQTVHTEAFF.